Listed here is a single T cell receptor (beta chain). CDR3 size: 17 residues. In germline, CDR1 is WNHNN, CDR2 SYGVQD (reference sequence). Trimming pared 6 bases from V and 4 bases from J, leaving 23 bases between. This sample stems from a study of T cell responses to AZD1222 COVID-19 vaccine. The data were produced by immunoSEQ multiplex PCR, yet TCRdb's version contains in-frame clones alone and is incomplete. The table has 130,000 to 150,000 clones, about nine tenths seen once. This material consisted of peripheral blood, taken on day 0 of AZD1222 vaccination. The genes are TRBV10-1 and TRBJ2-3; D possibly uses TRBD1 or TRBD2 (7 bases each). The TCR was taken from an adult in good health. In nucleotides, the CDR3 is TGCGCCAGCAGGGGAGGGGGCCTAGCGGTAGCCCCAGATACGCAGTATTTT. Its protein product is CASRGGGLAVAPDTQYF.